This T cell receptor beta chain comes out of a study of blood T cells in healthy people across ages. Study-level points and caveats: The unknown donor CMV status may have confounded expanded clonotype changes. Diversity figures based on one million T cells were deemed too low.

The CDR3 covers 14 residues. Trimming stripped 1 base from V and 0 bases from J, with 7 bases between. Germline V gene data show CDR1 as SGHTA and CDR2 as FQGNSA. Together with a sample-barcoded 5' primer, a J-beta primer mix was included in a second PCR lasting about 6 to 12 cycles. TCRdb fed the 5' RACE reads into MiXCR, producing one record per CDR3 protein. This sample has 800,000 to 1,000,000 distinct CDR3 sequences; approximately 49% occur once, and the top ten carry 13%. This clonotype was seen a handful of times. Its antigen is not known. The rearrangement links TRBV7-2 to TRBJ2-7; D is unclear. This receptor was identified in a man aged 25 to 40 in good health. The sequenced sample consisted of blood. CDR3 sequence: CASSLDPFSYEQYF. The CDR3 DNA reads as TGTGCCAGCAGCTTAGACCCATTCTCCTACGAGCAGTACTTC.